A few counts support the clone carrying this T cell receptor beta chain. Its matching antigen is unknown. This entry belongs to a study of CD8 T cells in ankylosing spondylitis. General study results and limits: Several of the motif variants were reported before in synovial fluid and blood from reactive arthritis.

Construction of TCR beta libraries was performed using quantitative 5'-RACE with molecular barcodes. TCRdb reanalysed the 5' RACE reads using MiXCR and keeps one entry per CDR3 protein. The table lists 31,000 or so distinct CDR3 sequences, 30% of them singletons. The CDR3 contains 14 residues. Unmatched junction bases numbered 11, after V lost 3 bases and J lost 6 bases. Germline V CDR1 and CDR2: DFQATT, SNEGSKA (reference sequence). The J gene is TRBJ2-7, the V gene TRBV20-1, with TRBD1 matching 7 bases. The sample taken for sequencing was synovial fluid, either unsorted or a sorted T cell fraction (not recorded which). The clonotype originates from a male donor with ankylosing spondylitis. Written as DNA, the CDR3 is TGCAGTGCTAGGGAAACTCAGGGGGTTCTCGAGCAGTACTTC. Translating it yields CSARETQGVLEQYF.